The next 22 T cell receptor beta chains were all read from a single sample in a study of response to subunit inactivated influenza vaccine. TCRdb used MiXCR to reprocess the RT-PCR reads, holding one entry per CDR3 protein. The data contain under 950,000 distinct CDR3 sequences, over 20% of them seen just once; the ten biggest clones take up roughly 10%. The sample consisted of PBMCs from blood, taken approximately 5 days after vaccination. These receptor sequences come from a man aged 50 or older who received an inactivated influenza vaccine.

The sample holds a few counts of this clonotype. A much more abundant neighbour one base away suggests this may be a read error. This chain uses TRBV27 with TRBJ2-2; D might be TRBD1 or TRBD2, each matching 5 bases. The V end was cut by 4 bases, the J end by 4 bases, with 7 bases between. The germline V gene encodes CDR1 MNHEY and CDR2 SMNVEV (reference sequence). This CDR3 contains 13 residues. For the CDR3, the DNA is TGTGCCAGCAGTTGGGGGACCACCGGGGAGCTGTTTTTT. Translating gives CASSWGTTGELFF.

This chain joins TRBV7-2 and TRBJ2-2; TRBD1 aligns across 7 bases. Unmatched junction bases numbered 9, after V lost 0 bases and J lost 5 bases. The length of the CDR3 is 17 residues. Germline CDR1 and CDR2: SGHTA and FQGNSA. The CDR3, as DNA: TGTGCCAGCAGCTTAGCGCGCATGAGGGGGCGAACCGGGGAGCTGTTTTTT. This translates into CASSLARMRGRTGELFF.

There are a few counts of this clonotype. This chain links TRBV4-3 with TRBJ2-1; 9 bases are a match to TRBD1. CDR1 is LGHNA, CDR2 YSLEER, per germline. The CDR3 totals 14 residues. The trim removed 0 bases at V and 10 bases at J, leaving 4 bases unmatched. The DNA of the CDR3 is TGCGCCAGCAGCCAAGATAGCGGACAGGGGGAGCAGTTCTTC. As protein: CASSQDSGQGEQFF.

This clonotype was seen a few times. This chain connects TRBV6-5 to TRBJ2-1, with no clear D. This CDR3 region has 14 residues. Germline CDR1 reads MNHEY; CDR2 reads SVGAGI. V lost 2 bases to trimming and J lost 4 bases, with 9 bases between them. CDR3 amino acids: CASSYPSAYNEQFF. In DNA, the CDR3 is TGTGCCAGCAGTTACCCGAGTGCATACAATGAGCAGTTCTTC.

The chain carries TRBV5-1 and TRBJ2-7, with 7 bases identical to TRBD2. CDR3 size: 17 residues. Germline V gene data show CDR1 as SGHRS and CDR2 as YFSETQ. The V segment lost 0 bases and the J segment 2 bases; nucleotides outside the gene matches: 11. CDR3 sequence reads: CASSLGPSGGVTYEQYF. CDR3 coding DNA: TGCGCCAGCAGCTTGGGGCCTAGCGGAGGGGTCACCTACGAGCAGTACTTC.

Many counts were recorded for this clonotype. The chain links TRBV12-3 or TRBV12-4 to TRBJ2-2; maybe TRBD2 (5 bases). Trimming pared 6 bases from V and 4 bases from J, leaving 12 bases between. The CDR3 runs to 14 residues. CDR3 region: CASRPGERTGELFF. In DNA form, the CDR3 reads TGTGCCAGCAGACCCGGGGAGCGCACCGGGGAGCTGTTTTTT.

The chain uses TRBV7-2 and TRBJ1-2; 8 nucleotides agree with TRBD1. J lost 7 bases, V lost 1 base, and 8 bases had no gene match. From germline, CDR1 is SGHTA and CDR2 FQGNSA. The CDR3 totals 15 residues. CDR3 sequence: CASSLDNQGARGYTF. CDR3 in DNA: TGTGCCAGCAGCTTAGATAACCAGGGGGCGCGTGGCTACACCTTC.

In the case of this clonotype: With a much larger clone just one base away, this may be a read error. J is TRBJ2-7 and V is TRBV3-1; possible D gene TRBD1, 6 bases. V was pared by 8 bases and J by 2 bases, with 19 bases between. The germline V gene has CDR1 LGHDT and CDR2 YNNKEL (reference sequence). CDR3 length equals 15 residues. The CDR3 DNA reads TGTGCCAGCTCGCCTTCATACAGGGCCACCTACGAGCAGTACTTC. This gives the protein CASSPSYRATYEQYF.

This clonotype was recorded a few times. The chain has TRBV5-1 and TRBJ2-3, with 7 bases fitting TRBD1. Unmatched junction bases numbered 5, after V lost 4 bases and J lost 0 bases. From germline, CDR1 is SGHRS and CDR2 YFSETQ. The CDR3 has 15 amino acids. The CDR3 region is CASSPLTGSTDTQYF. The CDR3 DNA reads TGCGCCAGCAGCCCTCTGACAGGGAGCACAGATACGCAGTATTTT. Full variable domain (outside the CDR3, taken from reference TRBV5-1 and TRBJ2-3): KAGVTQTPRYLIKTRGQQVTLSCSPISGHRSVSWYQQTPGQGLQFLFEYFSETQRNKGNFPGRFSGRQFSNSRSEMNVSTLELGDSALYLCASSPLTGSTDTQYFGPGTRLTVL.

The sample holds a few counts of this clonotype. V gene TRBV9 combines with J gene TRBJ1-3; 9 bases line up with TRBD1. V was pared by 3 bases and J by 2 bases, with 9 bases of the junction left unmatched. The CDR3 covers 17 residues. The V gene's germline CDR1 is SGDLS and CDR2 YYNGEE. This CDR3 reads CASSADPGTGPGNTIYF. DNA of the CDR3: TGTGCCAGCAGCGCCGACCCCGGGACAGGGCCTGGAAACACCATATATTTT.

The V gene is TRBV11-2, the J gene TRBJ2-3; the match to TRBD2 covers 7 bases. The CDR3 contains 15 residues. CDR1 and CDR2 (germline): SGHAT, FQNNGV. Trimming took 8 bases from V and 1 from J; bases not matched to a gene: 9. The CDR3 bases are TGTGCCAGCCGAACGCCAGGGAGGGGCACAGATACGCAGTATTTT. It specifies CASRTPGRGTDTQYF.

This clonotype appeared a few times. Here the CDR3 reads CASSSELGYEQFF. The DNA for the CDR3 is TGTGCCAGCAGCAGCGAGTTGGGCTATGAGCAGTTCTTC. This rearrangement joins TRBV12-3 or TRBV12-4 to TRBJ2-1, with D unclear. V was shortened by 6 bases and J by 8 bases, with 14 bases between the two germline ends. This CDR3 region has 13 residues.

This clonotype has just a few counts. One end of the junction does not line up with germline, which may come from a read error. J is TRBJ2-3 and V is TRBV12-3 or TRBV12-4; tentative D call: TRBD1 (5 bases). The CDR3 extends over 15 amino acids. The CDR3 spells CASSLWGYSTNTQYF. As DNA, the CDR3 is TGTGCCAGCAGTTTGTGGGGCTACAGCACAAATACGCAGTATTTT.

In this sample, this clonotype turned up a few times. The chain is built from TRBV7-2 and TRBJ2-7, with unresolved D. Germline CDR1 SGHTA, CDR2 FQGNSA. The length of the CDR3 is 15 residues. V lost 1 base to trimming and J lost 3 bases, with 13 bases between them. The CDR3 loop reads CASSLVRPGRYEQYF. Written as DNA, the CDR3 is TGTGCCAGCAGCTTAGTTCGCCCGGGTCGCTACGAGCAGTACTTC.

This clonotype was observed a handful of times. The J gene is TRBJ2-3, the V gene TRBV28; D possibly corresponds to TRBD2 (6 bases). Trimming cost V 8 bases and J 4 bases, with 16 bases left between them. There are 14 residues in the CDR3. CDR1 and CDR2 (germline): MDHEN, SYDVKM. CDR3 amino acids: CASALGGVSDTQYF. The CDR3 nucleotides are TGTGCCAGCGCCCTAGGAGGGGTATCAGATACGCAGTATTTT.

The chain is built from TRBV24-1 and TRBJ2-4, with D perhaps matching TRBD2 (5 bases). The V end lost 9 bases, the J end lost 0 bases, and 11 bases lay between the germline ends. CDR3 length: 14 amino acids. Germline CDR1 is KGHDR and CDR2 is SFDVKD. CDR3 protein: CATPQGRAKNIQYF. DNA for the CDR3: TGTGCCACCCCTCAAGGGAGAGCCAAAAACATTCAGTACTTC.

This rearrangement joins TRBV7-2 to TRBJ2-1, with D maybe TRBD2 (5 bases). The germline V gene encodes CDR1 SGHTA and CDR2 FQGNSA. The CDR3 sequence is 15 residues long. Trimming cost V 5 bases and J 4 bases, with 15 bases left between them. The CDR3 DNA sequence: TGTGCCAGCAGCAAACGGGGATCAAGATACAATGAGCAGTTCTTC. This translates into CASSKRGSRYNEQFF.

The chain uses TRBV7-2 and TRBJ2-7; TRBD1 matches at 8 bases. The ends lost 4 bases at V and 5 bases at J; junction bases unmatched: 13. This CDR3 region has 16 residues. CDR1 and CDR2 from the germline V gene are SGHTA and FQGNSA. The CDR3 DNA reads as TGTGCCAGCAGCTCCCAGACAGGGGTGGGTAGGAACGAGCAGTACTTC. This codes for CASSSQTGVGRNEQYF.

This clonotype showed up just a few times. This sequence joins TRBV5-5 and TRBJ2-7; D unresolved. The germline V gene encodes CDR1 SGHKS and CDR2 YYEKEE (reference sequence). Trimming removed 1 base at V and 0 bases at J, with 11 bases between. CDR3 size: 15 residues. CDR3 sequence: CASSLTPIFSYEQYF. CDR3 bases: TGTGCCAGCAGCTTGACACCGATATTCTCCTACGAGCAGTACTTC.

The V and J genes are TRBV5-1 and TRBJ2-4; 7 bases line up with TRBD2. The CDR3 has 14 amino acids. Germline V gives CDR1 SGHRS, CDR2 YFSETQ. After removal of 4 bases from V and 8 bases from J, the junction contained 9 bases not matched to a gene. CDR3 in amino acids: CASSLGGLEDIQYF. The CDR3, as DNA: TGCGCCAGCAGCCTGGGAGGACTAGAAGACATTCAGTACTTC.

The J gene is TRBJ1-1, the V gene TRBV6-6; 8 bases match TRBD1. The germline V gene has CDR1 MNHNY and CDR2 SVGAGI (reference sequence). The CDR3 is made up of 12 amino acids. Losses at the gene ends were 6 bases for V and 7 bases for J; bases not matched to a gene: 4. CDR3 residues: CASRWGQVEAFF. In DNA form, the CDR3 reads TGTGCCAGCAGATGGGGACAGGTTGAAGCTTTCTTT.

This clonotype came up a few times. This rearrangement joins TRBV12-3 or TRBV12-4 to TRBJ2-2; 8 bases fit TRBD2. V was clipped by 4 bases and J by 4 bases; unmatched bases: 8. CDR3 length: 16 amino acids. The CDR3 DNA reads TGTGCCAGCAGTTCCCCGGGGGGGCAGGGCACCGGGGAGCTGTTTTTT. Its protein product is CASSSPGGQGTGELFF.